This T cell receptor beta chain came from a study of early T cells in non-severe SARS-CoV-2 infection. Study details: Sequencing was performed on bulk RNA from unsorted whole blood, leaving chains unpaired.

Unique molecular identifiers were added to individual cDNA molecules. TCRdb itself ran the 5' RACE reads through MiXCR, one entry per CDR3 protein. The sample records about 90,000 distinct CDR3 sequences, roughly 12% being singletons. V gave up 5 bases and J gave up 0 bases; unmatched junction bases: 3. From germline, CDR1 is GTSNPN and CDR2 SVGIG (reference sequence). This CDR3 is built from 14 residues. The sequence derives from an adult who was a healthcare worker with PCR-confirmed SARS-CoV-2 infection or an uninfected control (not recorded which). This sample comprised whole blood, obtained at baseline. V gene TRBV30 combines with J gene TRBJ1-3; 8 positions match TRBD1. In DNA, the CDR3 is TGTGCCTGGGGACAGGGTCACTCTGGAAACACCATATATTTT. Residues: CAWGQGHSGNTIYF.